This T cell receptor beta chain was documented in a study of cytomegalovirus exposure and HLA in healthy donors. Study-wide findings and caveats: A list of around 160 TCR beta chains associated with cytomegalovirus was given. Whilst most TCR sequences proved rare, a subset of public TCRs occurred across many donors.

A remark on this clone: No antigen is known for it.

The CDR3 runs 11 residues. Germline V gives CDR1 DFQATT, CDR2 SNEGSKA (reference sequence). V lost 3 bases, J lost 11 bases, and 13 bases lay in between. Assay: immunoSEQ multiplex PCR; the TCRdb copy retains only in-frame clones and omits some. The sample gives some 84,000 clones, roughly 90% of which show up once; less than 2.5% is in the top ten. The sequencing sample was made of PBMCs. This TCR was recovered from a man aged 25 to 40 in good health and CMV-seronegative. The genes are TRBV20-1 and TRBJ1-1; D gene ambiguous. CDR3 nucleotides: TGCAGTGCTAGGGGCACATCGGGGGCTTTCTTT. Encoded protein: CSARGTSGAFF.